This T cell receptor (beta chain) was obtained from a study of long-term antiretroviral therapy in people with HIV. Study-wide results and limits: In samples taken after ART, diversity increased but remained below transplant donor control levels. Comparison with controls showed narrower CDR3 length ranges in HIV repertoires.

Trimming took 0 bases from V and 6 from J, leaving 11 bases between them. From germline, CDR1 is LNHNV and CDR2 YYDKDF (reference sequence). CDR3 length equals 14 residues. Every single participant having HIV got treatment inside the United States. The study used samples holding about 0.85-10 million cryopreserved PBMC before DNA extraction. This clone has just one count. Its antigen remains unidentified. The libraries were made with immunoSEQ v3.0 at survey level. TCRdb's copy holds only in-frame clones and misses some; the assay was immunoSEQ multiplex PCR. The data show under 50,000 clones, with roughly 86% seen just once and approximately 5% held by the top ten.

Sequenced material: unsorted PBMCs, taken 0.1 years before starting antiretroviral therapy. The receptor was isolated from a woman between 45 and 65 years old with HIV. The gene calls are TRBV15 and TRBJ1-1; a weak D match, TRBD1 (6 bases). CDR3 protein: CATSRETGISEAFF. CDR3 DNA sequence: TGTGCCACCAGCAGAGAAACAGGGATTTCTGAAGCTTTCTTT.